Listed here are 27 T cell receptor beta chains from one sample, sequenced in a study of Ad26.COV2.S vaccination and SARS-CoV-2 variants. Generated by immunoSEQ multiplex PCR, the TCRdb table keeps only in-frame clones and is missing some. This table has under 400,000 clones, roughly 84% appearing once. The treatment here: approximately 18 received Ad26.COV2.S at low or high dose, single or two shots; 5 received placebo; per-sample allocation not given. Samples were taken on day 63 after the first vaccine or placebo injection. This sample comprised peripheral blood, obtained in a trial of Ad26.COV2.S vaccine versus placebo. These receptor sequences come from a person between 18 and 60 years old who received the Ad26.COV2.S COVID-19 vaccine or a placebo.

J is TRBJ1-5 and V is TRBV7-2; 9 positions match TRBD1. CDR1 and CDR2 (germline): SGHTA, FQGNSA. The CDR3 runs 16 residues. After removal of 5 bases from V and 3 bases from J, the junction contained 8 bases not matched to a gene. In nucleotides, the CDR3 is TGTGCCAGCAGCCCCCAAGGGACAGGGATCAATCAGCCCCAGCATTTT. Residues: CASSPQGTGINQPQHF. Supplemented by reference TRBV7-2 and TRBJ1-5, the full variable domain reads GAGVSQSPSNKVTEKGKDVELRCDPISGHTALYWYRQSLGQGLEFLIYFQGNSAPDKSGLPSDRFSAERTGGSVSTLTIQRTQQEDSAVYLCASSPQGTGINQPQHFGDGTRLSIL.

For this clone: Germline and junction disagree at one end, which may indicate a read error. V and J are TRBV30 and TRBJ1-4; D gene ambiguous. CDR3 length equals 13 residues. Looked up from germline, CDR1 is GTSNPN and CDR2 is SVGIG (reference sequence). The CDR3 loop is CAWSLLQPDPPIF. In nucleotides, the CDR3 is TGTGCCTGGAGTTTACTCCAACCGGACCCGCCTATTTTT.

Concerning this clone itself: This specimen includes other DNA sequences encoding the same CDR3. The rearrangement uses TRBV5-1 and TRBJ2-2; D is ambiguous. Germline loops: CDR1 SGHRS, CDR2 YFSETQ. Trimming pared 5 bases from V and 5 bases from J, leaving 4 bases between. The length of the CDR3 is 11 residues. The DNA for the CDR3 is TGCGCCAGCAGTTGGACCGGGGAGCTGTTTTTT. Protein product: CASSWTGELFF.

The rearrangement uses TRBV11-2 and TRBJ2-7; D gene unclear. The germline V and J ends were trimmed by 5 bases and 1 base, with 3 bases remaining between them. Germline V gene data show CDR1 as SGHAT and CDR2 as FQNNGV. This CDR3 has 11 amino acids. DNA of the CDR3: TGTGCCAGCAGCACTTCCTACGAGCAGTACTTC. Translated, it gives CASSTSYEQYF.

This clone came up once. The chain carries TRBV5-4 and TRBJ2-1; D assignment may be TRBD1 or TRBD2 (5 bases each). The CDR3 spans 16 residues. Trimming removed 0 bases from V and 0 bases from J, with 10 bases in between. Germline V lookup: CDR1 SGHNT, CDR2 YYREEE (reference sequence). The CDR3: CASSLDGGGSYNEQFF. The CDR3 coding sequence is TGTGCCAGCAGCTTGGATGGGGGTGGCTCCTACAATGAGCAGTTCTTC.

The chain combines TRBV15 with TRBJ1-1; D is unclear. The CDR3 is 13 amino acids. Germline V lookup: CDR1 LNHNV, CDR2 YYDKDF (reference sequence). V lost 0 bases and J 4 bases, leaving 6 bases between the germline ends. CDR3 sequence: CATSRDLGTEAFF. In DNA form, the CDR3 reads TGTGCCACCAGCAGAGATCTGGGCACTGAAGCTTTCTTT.

V and J are TRBV5-5 and TRBJ1-2; tentatively, D is TRBD1 (5 bases). Germline V gene data show CDR1 as SGHKS and CDR2 as YYEKEE (reference sequence). Between the trimmed V and J ends, which lost 4 bases and 7 bases, there was a span of 17 bases. CDR3 length equals 14 residues. The chain's CDR3 is CASSHRNLAFGYTF. The CDR3 region has the DNA TGTGCCAGCAGCCACAGGAACCTCGCTTTTGGCTACACCTTC. Using reference TRBV5-5 and TRBJ1-2 for the parts outside the CDR3, the full variable domain is DAGVTQSPTHLIKTRGQQVTLRCSPISGHKSVSWYQQVLGQGPQFIFQYYEKEERGRGNFPDRFSARQFPNYSSELNVNALLLGDSALYLCASSHRNLAFGYTFGSGTRLTVV.

This chain links TRBV14 with TRBJ2-7; 7 positions match TRBD1. This CDR3 has 18 amino acids. Germline V gene lookup returns CDR1 SGHDN and CDR2 FVKESK. J was trimmed by 0 bases and V by 0 bases; bases with no gene match: 11. DNA for the CDR3: TGTGCCAGCAGCCAAGAGAGAACAGGGGCCGCGAGCTCCTACGAGCAGTACTTC. As protein: CASSQERTGAASSYEQYF.

For this clone: The CDR3 carries no conserved terminal phenylalanine or tryptophan, so it likely arises from a read error. It is unclear where the CDR3 begins or ends on the DNA, so no DNA is shown, and the CDR3 is as TCRdb lists it. V and J are TRBV6-1 and TRBJ1-1. Per germline, CDR1 MNHNS and CDR2 SASEGT. Termini included, the CDR3 measures 12 amino acids. The CDR3 protein is CASSERWEDKTI.

The chain couples TRBV11-2 to TRBJ2-1; tentatively, D is TRBD1 or TRBD2 (5 bases each). The length of the CDR3 is 12 residues. CDR1 and CDR2 from the germline V gene are SGHAT and FQNNGV. Trimming left V 3 bases short and J 7 bases short, with 7 bases between. The CDR3 DNA sequence: TGTGCCAGCAGCTTTGGGGGTAATGAGCAGTTCTTC. Encoded protein: CASSFGGNEQFF.

This clone was seen a handful of times. Other DNA sequences from this sample encode an identical CDR3 as well. This chain connects TRBV11-2 to TRBJ2-1; 9 nucleotides agree with TRBD2. The trim removed 1 base at V and 9 bases at J, leaving 4 bases unmatched. Germline CDR1 is SGHAT and CDR2 is FQNNGV. The CDR3 loop spans 14 amino acids. In nucleotides, the CDR3 is TGTGCCAGCAGCTTAGTCGCGGGGGGGGGTGAGCAGTTCTTC. Encoded protein: CASSLVAGGGEQFF.

The CDR3 loop reads CARQERQLNEKLFF. The CDR3 nucleotides read TGTGCCCGCCAGGAGAGACAGCTAAATGAAAAACTGTTTTTT. This chain joins TRBV30 and TRBJ1-4; the D gene is possibly TRBD1 (5 bases). Germline assignment: CDR1 GTSNPN and CDR2 SVGIG (reference sequence). V was clipped by 8 bases and J by 5 bases, with 18 bases between them. The CDR3 runs 14 residues.

This CDR3 is CASSPWVQKYRGTEAFF. CDR3 in DNA: TGTGCCAGCAGCCCCTGGGTTCAGAAGTACAGAGGGACTGAAGCTTTCTTT. This chain connects TRBV9 to TRBJ1-1; D is ambiguous. The CDR3 has 17 amino acids. Trimming took off 4 bases at V and 5 bases at J, with 24 bases between the two ends. Germline V lookup: CDR1 SGDLS, CDR2 YYNGEE.

The chain recombines TRBV7-2 with TRBJ2-7; a weak D match, TRBD1 (6 bases). Germline V gene data show CDR1 as SGHTA and CDR2 as FQGNSA. The CDR3 runs to 13 residues. V lost 5 bases and J lost 6, with 14 bases in between. The CDR3 protein is CASSEMGAGEQYF. CDR3 nucleotide sequence: TGTGCCAGCAGCGAAATGGGGGCAGGCGAGCAGTACTTC.

The rearrangement uses TRBV6-5 and TRBJ2-7, with TRBD1 as a possible D gene (5 bases). This CDR3 is 13 amino acids long. V lost 2 bases and J lost 0, with 5 bases in between. Germline V lookup: CDR1 MNHEY, CDR2 SVGAGI. The CDR3 loop reads CASSYDSSYEQYF. The CDR3 DNA is TGTGCCAGCAGTTACGACAGCTCCTACGAGCAGTACTTC.

The rearrangement joins TRBV4-1 to TRBJ1-2; D may be TRBD1 (5 bases). Trimming cost V 7 bases and J 0 bases, with 15 bases left between them. Germline CDR1 reads MGHRA; CDR2 reads YSYEKL. The CDR3 consists of 15 residues. CDR3 nucleotides: TGCGCCAGCAACGGGGTGGGGGTAACTAACTATGGCTACACCTTC. The encoded protein is CASNGVGVTNYGYTF.

The gene calls are TRBV6-5 and TRBJ2-7, with 7 bases aligning to TRBD2. Per the germline V gene, CDR1 is MNHEY and CDR2 is SVGAGI. CDR3 length: 13 amino acids. V gave up 8 bases and J gave up 2 bases; unmatched junction bases: 6. Here the CDR3 reads CASFGGEAYEQYF. CDR3 nucleotides: TGTGCCAGCTTTGGGGGGGAGGCCTACGAGCAGTACTTC.

The chain employs TRBV5-6 and TRBJ1-4; TRBD1 might be the D (5 bases). V shed 4 bases and J shed 7 bases, with 11 bases lying between them. This CDR3 has 13 amino acids. The germline V gene has CDR1 SGHDT and CDR2 YYEEEE. The CDR3 DNA sequence: TGTGCCAGCAGCGTGGGACGAGGTGAAAAACTGTTTTTT. Amino acids: CASSVGRGEKLFF.

The genes are TRBV9 and TRBJ2-3, with 12 bases matching TRBD2. The V gene end was trimmed by 3 bases and the J gene end by 2 bases; junction bases not matched to a gene: 1. CDR1 is SGDLS and CDR2 is YYNGEE in the germline V gene. The CDR3 is 15 residues long. The chain's CDR3 is CASSASGGATDTQYF. The CDR3 nucleotides are TGTGCCAGCAGCGCTAGCGGGGGGGCCACAGATACGCAGTATTTT.

The chain is built from TRBV2 and TRBJ2-7, with no clear D. With 1 base removed from V and 2 bases from J, the gap between germline ends came to 6 bases. This CDR3 contains 13 residues. Germline CDR1 is SNHLY and CDR2 is FYNNEI. This CDR3 is CASSEGGPYEQYF. Written as DNA, the CDR3 is TGTGCCAGCAGTGAAGGAGGCCCCTACGAGCAGTACTTC. The whole variable domain, remainder taken from reference TRBV2 and TRBJ2-7, is EPEVTQTPSHQVTQMGQEVILRCVPISNHLYFYWYRQILGQKVEFLVSFYNNEISEKSEIFDDQFSVERPDGSNFTLKIRSTKLEDSAMYFCASSEGGPYEQYFGPGTRLTVT.

The chain carries TRBV6-5 and TRBJ2-7, with D tentatively TRBD1 (6 bases). V was cut by 1 base and J by 0 bases, with 7 bases left in between. Germline CDR1 and CDR2: MNHEY and SVGAGI. The CDR3 sequence is 14 residues long. Written as DNA, the CDR3 is TGTGCCAGCAGTTACTGGGACACCTCCTACGAGCAGTACTTC. Translation: CASSYWDTSYEQYF.

This clone has just a few counts. The chain recombines TRBV6-5 with TRBJ1-2; no reliable D call. The CDR3 runs to 15 residues. Germline V lookup: CDR1 MNHEY, CDR2 SVGAGI. V was pared by 1 base and J by 5 bases, with 14 bases between. CDR3 residues: CASSYYQPGEYGYTF. The CDR3 region has the DNA TGTGCCAGCAGTTACTATCAGCCAGGAGAGTATGGCTACACCTTC.

The V and J genes are TRBV27 and TRBJ1-2; possibly TRBD1 for D (5 bases). Germline CDR1 and CDR2: MNHEY and SMNVEV (reference sequence). The CDR3 runs 15 residues. V was trimmed by 5 bases and J by 2 bases, leaving 15 bases between them. The CDR3 sequence: CASSKTPTENYGYTF. CDR3 DNA: TGTGCCAGCAGTAAAACCCCGACAGAAAACTATGGCTACACCTTC.

The DNA for the CDR3 is TGTGCCAGCAGCAGGCCGGGAGGCTATGGCTACACCTTC. It codes for CASSRPGGYGYTF. V is TRBV7-2 and J is TRBJ1-2, with D hard to call. The germline gives CDR1 SGHTA, CDR2 FQGNSA. V lost 5 bases and J 4 bases, leaving 11 bases between the germline ends. CDR3 length equals 13 residues. The entire variable domain, with the rest obtained from reference TRBV7-2 and TRBJ1-2, is as follows: GAGVSQSPSNKVTEKGKDVELRCDPISGHTALYWYRQSLGQGLEFLIYFQGNSAPDKSGLPSDRFSAERTGGSVSTLTIQRTQQEDSAVYLCASSRPGGYGYTFGSGTRLTVV.

This chain joins TRBV7-2 and TRBJ2-3; either TRBD1 or TRBD2 may supply D (5 bases each). Germline CDR1 reads SGHTA; CDR2 reads FQGNSA. The CDR3 is made up of 16 amino acids. Deletions cut 2 bases from V and 1 base from J, with 13 bases between. DNA of the CDR3: TGTGCCAGCAGCTTAATGTGGGGGTTCGGCACAGATACGCAGTATTTT. Its translation is CASSLMWGFGTDTQYF.

This chain uses TRBV2 with TRBJ2-5; TRBD2 matches at 8 bases. Germline loops: CDR1 SNHLY, CDR2 FYNNEI. V was clipped by 3 bases and J by 1 base; unmatched bases: 4. The CDR3 has 15 amino acids. DNA for the CDR3: TGTGCCAGCAGTGACCAGCGGGGGTTCCAAGAGACCCAGTACTTC. Translating it yields CASSDQRGFQETQYF. The entire variable domain, with the rest obtained from reference TRBV2 and TRBJ2-5, is as follows: EPEVTQTPSHQVTQMGQEVILRCVPISNHLYFYWYRQILGQKVEFLVSFYNNEISEKSEIFDDQFSVERPDGSNFTLKIRSTKLEDSAMYFCASSDQRGFQETQYFGPGTRLLVL.

The chain employs TRBV6-5 and TRBJ2-1; no definite D call. This CDR3 has 13 residues. Germline lookup yields CDR1 MNHEY and CDR2 SVGAGI. V was pared by 2 bases and J by 6 bases, with 8 bases between. The CDR3 DNA sequence: TGTGCCAGCAGTTACGGGCCCTCCAATGAGCAGTTCTTC. Translated: CASSYGPSNEQFF.